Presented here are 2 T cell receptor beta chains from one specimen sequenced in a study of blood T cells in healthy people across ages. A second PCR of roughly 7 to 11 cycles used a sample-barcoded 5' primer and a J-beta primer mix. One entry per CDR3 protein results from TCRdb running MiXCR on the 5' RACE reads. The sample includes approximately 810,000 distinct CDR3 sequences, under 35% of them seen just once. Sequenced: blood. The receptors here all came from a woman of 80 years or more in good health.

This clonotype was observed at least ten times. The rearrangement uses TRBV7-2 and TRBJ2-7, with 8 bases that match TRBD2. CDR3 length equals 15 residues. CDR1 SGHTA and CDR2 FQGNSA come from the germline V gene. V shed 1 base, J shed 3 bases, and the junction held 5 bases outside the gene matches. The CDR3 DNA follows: TGTGCCAGCAGCTTAGATGCGGGGGGATTCTACGAGCAGTACTTC. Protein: CASSLDAGGFYEQYF.

The CDR3 nucleotides read TGCGCCAGCAGCCAAGATCCCGCGTCCAGGGGGGAGCTGTTTTTT. Its translation is CASSQDPASRGELFF. The rearrangement uses TRBV4-3 and TRBJ2-2; the D is unclear. CDR3 length: 15 residues. The V and J ends lost 0 bases and 8 bases respectively, with 13 bases between them. Germline CDR1 reads LGHNA; CDR2 reads YSLEER.